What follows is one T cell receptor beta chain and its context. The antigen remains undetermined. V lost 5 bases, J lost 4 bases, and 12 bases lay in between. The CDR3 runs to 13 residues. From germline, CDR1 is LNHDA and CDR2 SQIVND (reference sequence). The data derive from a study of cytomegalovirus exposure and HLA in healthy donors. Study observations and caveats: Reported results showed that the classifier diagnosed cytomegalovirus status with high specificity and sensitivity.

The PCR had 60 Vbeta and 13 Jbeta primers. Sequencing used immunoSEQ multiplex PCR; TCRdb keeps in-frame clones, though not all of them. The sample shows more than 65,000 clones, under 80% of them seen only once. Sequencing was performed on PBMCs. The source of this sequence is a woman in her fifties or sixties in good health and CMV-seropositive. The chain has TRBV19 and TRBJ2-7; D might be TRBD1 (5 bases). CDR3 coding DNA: TGTGCCAGTAGTCCCAGACAGTCATACGAGCAGTACTTC. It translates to CASSPRQSYEQYF.